The 20 T cell receptor beta chains in this list originate from one sample, sequenced in a study of response to subunit inactivated influenza vaccine. In TCRdb, the RT-PCR reads were re-called with MiXCR into one record per CDR3 protein. The table has about 700,000 distinct CDR3 sequences, approximately 15% seen once; the top ten hold approximately 7%. This specimen consisted of PBMCs from blood, obtained roughly 15 days before vaccination. These receptors all stem from a man in his fifties or sixties who received an inactivated influenza vaccine.

Concerning this clonotype: A much bigger clone sits one base away, suggesting this may be a read error. The V gene is TRBV5-1, the J gene TRBJ2-1; D call uncertain. Germline CDR1 and CDR2: SGHRS and YFSETQ. The length of the CDR3 is 15 residues. The CDR3 region has the DNA TGCGCCAGCAGCTTTCAGATGGACCGTTACAATGAGCATTTCTTC. Translating it yields CASSFQMDRYNEHFF.

CDR3 sequence (DNA): TGCAGCGTTCTAGAGAACACTGAAGCTTTCTTT. Its translation is CSVLENTEAFF. The chain has TRBV29-1 and TRBJ1-1, with D unresolved. Trimming stripped 5 bases from V and 1 base from J, with 5 bases between. Germline V gives CDR1 SQVTM, CDR2 ANQGSEA. This CDR3 comprises 11 residues.

This clonotype was detected many times. This sequence joins TRBV4-2 and TRBJ2-5, with TRBD2 identical over 7 bases. V lost 0 bases, J lost 7 bases, and 5 bases stayed unmatched. This CDR3 is built from 14 residues. From germline, CDR1 is LGHNA and CDR2 YNFKEQ. The CDR3 DNA reads as TGTGCCAGCAGCCAAGACGGGACTATTGGGACCCAGTACTTC. Translating gives CASSQDGTIGTQYF.

The rearrangement links TRBV20-1 to TRBJ2-2; D is possibly TRBD2 (6 bases). V was trimmed by 1 base and J by 5 bases, leaving 11 bases between them. The CDR3 length is 14 residues. Germline values: CDR1 DFQATT, CDR2 SNEGSKA (reference sequence). DNA for the CDR3: TGCAGTGCTAGAGGGTCCAGCGGGACCGGGGAGCTGTTTTTT. It specifies CSARGSSGTGELFF.

This clonotype was detected a few times. DNA of the CDR3: TGTGCCAGCAGCCAATTTAGTTCGTCCTACGAGCAGTACTTC. Amino acid sequence: CASSQFSSSYEQYF. The genes are TRBV16 and TRBJ2-7; no definite D call. CDR1 KGHSY and CDR2 FQNENV come from the germline V gene. The CDR3 spans 14 residues. V gave up 1 base and J gave up 1 base, with 8 bases separating them.

The CDR3 loop reads CASSLPGSSGANVLTF. The CDR3 DNA reads as TGTGCCAGCAGCCTACCAGGGAGCTCTGGGGCCAACGTCCTGACTTTC. The J gene is TRBJ2-6, the V gene TRBV4-2; D possibly matches TRBD1 or TRBD2 (5 bases each). V lost 4 bases to trimming and J lost 0 bases, with 10 bases between them. The CDR3 consists of 16 residues. Germline CDR1 is LGHNA and CDR2 is YNFKEQ.

This clonotype came up a few times. The chain is built from TRBV12-3 or TRBV12-4 and TRBJ2-5; tentative D call: TRBD1 (7 bases). CDR3 length: 16 amino acids. The V end lost 6 bases, the J end lost 3 bases, and 20 bases lay between the germline ends. CDR3 sequence reads: CASSLPRAGGKETQYF. CDR3 nucleotide sequence: TGTGCCAGCAGCCTACCCAGGGCAGGGGGGAAAGAGACCCAGTACTTC.

This clonotype was found a few times. The CDR3 loop is CSVTSGGRGSLDEQFF. In DNA, the CDR3 is TGCAGCGTTACCAGCGGTGGGCGGGGATCCTTGGATGAGCAGTTCTTC. This rearrangement joins TRBV29-1 to TRBJ2-1, with D perhaps matching TRBD2 (6 bases). Looked up from germline, CDR1 is SQVTM and CDR2 is ANQGSEA. This CDR3 is built from 16 residues. Trimming removed 5 bases from V and 8 bases from J, with 25 bases in between.

In its sample, this clonotype was seen a few times. The V and J genes are TRBV27 and TRBJ2-7; D gene ambiguous. Germline V lookup: CDR1 MNHEY, CDR2 SMNVEV (reference sequence). The CDR3 is 18 amino acids. Trimming shortened V by 5 bases and J by 4 bases, and 27 bases separated the two germline ends. The DNA of the CDR3 is TGTGCCAGCAGTCCACTCCCCTTTTCAGGAAGGAGAGCTTACGAGCAGTACTTC. Protein: CASSPLPFSGRRAYEQYF.

The rearrangement links TRBV11-2 to TRBJ2-7, with a tentative D call TRBD2 (6 bases). V was shortened by 3 bases and J by 6 bases, with 21 bases between the two germline ends. Germline V lookup: CDR1 SGHAT, CDR2 FQNNGV. The CDR3 runs 16 residues. The CDR3 DNA reads as TGTGCCAGCAGCTTTGGAGGGGCGCGCAGTTCTGGCGAGCAGTACTTC. Translation: CASSFGGARSSGEQYF.

This clonotype was detected many times. CDR3 sequence (DNA): TGCGCCAGCAGCGGAACTGGGGCAGGGCGGGAAAAACTGTTTTTT. It is translated as CASSGTGAGREKLFF. The rearrangement links TRBV4-1 to TRBJ1-4; the D gene is possibly TRBD1 (5 bases). V shed 5 bases and J shed 8 bases, with 18 bases lying between them. The germline gives CDR1 MGHRA, CDR2 YSYEKL. The CDR3 has 15 residues.

This chain uses TRBV15 with TRBJ2-7; unclear D gene. There are 14 residues in the CDR3. The germline gives CDR1 LNHNV, CDR2 YYDKDF (reference sequence). The V gene lost 3 bases and the J gene lost 2 bases, with 11 bases spanning the gap. The CDR3 nucleotides read TGTGCCACCAGCAGTGGTAGTGGTGCCTACGAGCAGTACTTC. Its translation: CATSSGSGAYEQYF.

This clonotype was detected ten times or more. The chain has TRBV12-3 or TRBV12-4 and TRBJ1-1; possibly TRBD1 for D (5 bases). CDR3 length: 14 residues. Trimming left V 6 bases short and J 3 bases short, with 14 bases between. CDR3 loop: CASSPVGGDTEAFF. DNA of the CDR3: TGTGCCAGCAGCCCCGTGGGGGGTGACACTGAAGCTTTCTTT.

A few counts support this clonotype. This rearrangement joins TRBV10-3 to TRBJ2-3; TRBD2 agrees at 9 bases. Germline CDR1 is ENHRY and CDR2 is SYGVKD. The CDR3 covers 16 residues. V shed 3 bases, J shed 0 bases, and the junction held 4 bases outside the gene matches. This chain's CDR3 is CAISDTSGPSTDTQYF. The CDR3 bases are TGTGCCATCAGTGACACTAGCGGGCCTAGCACAGATACGCAGTATTTT.

There are many counts of this clonotype. The rearrangement joins TRBV2 to TRBJ2-7; D uncertain. Germline lookup yields CDR1 SNHLY and CDR2 FYNNEI. Trimming pared 2 bases from V and 7 bases from J, leaving 6 bases between. This CDR3 is 11 amino acids long. This chain's CDR3 is CASSENWEQYF. CDR3 DNA: TGTGCCAGCAGTGAAAACTGGGAGCAGTACTTC.

This clonotype was seen a few times. J is TRBJ2-1 and V is TRBV7-9; 15 bases map to TRBD2. The germline V gene encodes CDR1 SEHNR and CDR2 FQNEAQ (reference sequence). The V gene end was trimmed by 11 bases and the J gene end by 1 base; junction bases not matched to a gene: 9. This CDR3 region has 17 residues. This chain's CDR3 is CASSGLAGGGSYNEQFF. CDR3 sequence (DNA): TGTGCCTCCTCGGGACTAGCGGGAGGAGGGTCCTACAATGAGCAGTTCTTC.

The rearrangement joins TRBV20-1 to TRBJ1-2; 7 bases align to TRBD1. Germline V CDR1 and CDR2: DFQATT, SNEGSKA (reference sequence). The CDR3 is 12 residues long. Germline trimming cut 4 bases from V and 2 bases from J; bases unmatched to any gene: 1. As DNA, the CDR3 is TGCAGTGCTAAGACAGGGAACTATGGCTACACCTTC. This translates into CSAKTGNYGYTF.

A few counts support this clonotype. This rearrangement joins TRBV3-1 to TRBJ1-1; D gene unclear. Trimming took 5 bases from V and 12 from J, leaving 16 bases between them. The CDR3 runs to 12 residues. Germline CDR1 LGHDT, CDR2 YNNKEL (reference sequence). This CDR3 reads CASSYQTEGTFF. CDR3 sequence (DNA): TGTGCCAGCAGCTATCAGACGGAAGGGACTTTCTTT.

The chain recombines TRBV12-3 or TRBV12-4 with TRBJ2-7; no clear D gene. Between the trimmed V and J ends, which lost 1 base and 6 bases, there was a span of 16 bases. The CDR3 runs 15 residues. The CDR3 coding sequence is TGTGCCAGCAGTTTAGGAGACACCCTAACCTCCGAGCAGTACTTC. Translation: CASSLGDTLTSEQYF.

This rearrangement joins TRBV6-5 to TRBJ2-2; D ambiguous. The germline V gene has CDR1 MNHEY and CDR2 SVGAGI. CDR3 length equals 18 residues. Trimming removed 0 bases from V and 2 bases from J, with 16 bases in between. CDR3 sequence (DNA): TGTGCCAGCAGTTACTCTTTTGGCAGGCGGAAAAACACCGGGGAGCTGTTTTTT. Protein sequence: CASSYSFGRRKNTGELFF.